This is a list of T cell receptor beta chains from one sample in a study of T cells in Graves' hyperthyroidism and ophthalmopathy. TCRdb re-analysed the multiplex PCR reads in MiXCR, keeping a single row per CDR3 protein. The sample holds about half a million distinct CDR3 sequences; about 16% are singletons and the top ten take around 28%. The sample taken for sequencing was blood. Receptors originate from a woman aged 25 to 45 with Graves' ophthalmopathy. CDR3s include the opening cysteine and the closing phenylalanine or tryptophan. D genes are given only for firm matches. Size is stated for part of the rows, as once, few or many counts, or as a class when the clone is expanded.

V	D	size	J	DNA	CDR3
TRBV2	-	-	TRBJ2-7	TGTGCCAGCAGGATTTCTCAGGGCAACGAGCAGTACTTC	CASRISQGNEQYF
TRBV6-2/TRBV6-3	-	many	TRBJ2-7	TGTGCCAGCAGTTCCCGTCCAAGACCCGAGCAGTACTTC	CASSSRPRPEQYF
TRBV7-3	-	few	TRBJ2-1	TGTGCCAGCAGCCCCAGAGTCGGTCTGAACAATGAGCAGTTCTTC	CASSPRVGLNNEQFF
TRBV24-1	-	-	TRBJ2-3	TGTGCCACCAGTCCCCGGTCAGGGGGGGGACGCACAGATACGCAGTATTTT	CATSPRSGGGRTDTQYF
TRBV6-1	-	few	TRBJ1-1	TGTGCCAGCAGAGCGGGGCCTGGGGCTGAAGCTTTCTTT	CASRAGPGAEAFF
TRBV7-9	-	few	TRBJ2-4	TGTGCCAGCAGCTCCCGGGAGAGGCTAAACATTCAGTACTTC	CASSSRERLNIQYF
TRBV4-1	TRBD1	-	TRBJ2-7	TGCGCCAGCAGCCAAGAAGGGGGACAGGGGGCACTACTACCCTACGAGCAGTACTTC	CASSQEGGQGALLPYEQYF
TRBV9	TRBD2	once	TRBJ2-3	TGTGCCAGCAGCCCAGAGATGGGCCTAGCGGGAGTTCGGGATACGCAGTATTTT	CASSPEMGLAGVRDTQYF
TRBV11-2	-	many	TRBJ2-1	TGTGCCAGCAGCTCCGGGCGCGGAAGCTCCTACAATGAGCAGTTCTTC	CASSSGRGSSYNEQFF
TRBV12-3/TRBV12-4	-	few	TRBJ1-6	TGTGCCAGCAATGTAGGGGCGGTTAATTCACCCCTCCACTTT	CASNVGAVNSPLHF
TRBV20-1	TRBD2	-	TRBJ2-7	TGCAGTGCTAGAGATGGGACTAGCGATTACGAGCAGTACTTC	CSARDGTSDYEQYF
TRBV28	-	many	TRBJ1-5	TGTGCCAGCACCCTCCTAAGGGGGACTCAGCCCCAGCATTTT	CASTLLRGTQPQHF
TRBV7-9	TRBD1	many	TRBJ1-2	TGTGCCAGCAGCTTAGGGACAGGGGGCCCCTATGGCTACACCTTC	CASSLGTGGPYGYTF
TRBV7-3	-	-	TRBJ2-1	TGTGCCAGCAGCCCAGGACACTCCTACAATGAGCAGTTCTTC	CASSPGHSYNEQFF
TRBV7-2	-	many	TRBJ1-5	TGTGCCAGCAGCTCAAAAGGGGATCAGCCCCAGCATTTT	CASSSKGDQPQHF
TRBV7-9	-	few	TRBJ1-3	TGTGCCAGCAGCTTAGTTATGCCTGGAAACACCATATATTTT	CASSLVMPGNTIYF
TRBV10-3	TRBD2	few	TRBJ2-5	TGTGCCATCAGTGCCGGGACTAGCGACTTAGGGACCCAGTACTTC	CAISAGTSDLGTQYF
TRBV20-1	TRBD1	many	TRBJ2-7	TGCAGTGCTAAAATCCCGGGACAGGGGGCAGGCGAGCAGTACTTC	CSAKIPGQGAGEQYF
TRBV6-2/TRBV6-3	TRBD2	-	TRBJ2-3	TGTGCCAGCAGTTCGTACGGGAGGGTTGCAGATACGCAGTATTTT	CASSSYGRVADTQYF
TRBV12-3/TRBV12-4	-	many	TRBJ2-6	TGTGCCAGCAGCCGGGGAAGCTCTGGGGCCAACGTCCTGACTTTC	CASSRGSSGANVLTF
TRBV29-1	-	many	TRBJ2-3	TGCAGCGTTGCTGGATCTAGCACAGATACGCAGTATTTT	CSVAGSSTDTQYF
TRBV6-9	-	-	TRBJ2-7	TGTGCCAGCAGTTACGCGTCCAGGGACTACGAGCAGTACTTC	CASSYASRDYEQYF
TRBV11-2	-	-	TRBJ1-1	TGTGCCAGCAGCCCGAGGGGGAGCACTGAAGCTTTCTTT	CASSPRGSTEAFF
TRBV28	TRBD2	many	TRBJ2-7	TGTGCCAGCAGTTACACGACAGGGACGCCGAGCGGGAGGGCCTACGAGCAGTACTTC	CASSYTTGTPSGRAYEQYF
TRBV20-1	TRBD1	many	TRBJ1-5	TGCAGTGCTAGAGATCGACAGGGGGCCGGGCAGCCCCAGCATTTT	CSARDRQGAGQPQHF
TRBV19	-	-	TRBJ1-2	TGTGCCAGTAGTCCATGGGGGCTTTCGAGGGCTTATGGCTACACCTTC	CASSPWGLSRAYGYTF
TRBV4-1	-	many	TRBJ2-7	TGCGCCAGCAGCCAAGACCCACCAGGCCCGTACGAGCAGTACTTC	CASSQDPPGPYEQYF
TRBV6-4	-	-	TRBJ2-3	TGTGCCAGCAGTGAGGAGGGCAGCACAGATACGCAGTATTTT	CASSEEGSTDTQYF
TRBV11-2	-	few	TRBJ2-7	TGTGCCAGCAGCTTAGAGAGCAGGGTCCACGAGCAGTACTTC	CASSLESRVHEQYF
TRBV4-3	TRBD2	-	TRBJ2-2	TGCGCCAGCAGCCCCCGGACTAGCGGGTACACCGGGGAGCTGTTTTTT	CASSPRTSGYTGELFF
TRBV27	-	few	TRBJ1-2	TGTGCCAGCAGCCCCATTGGGTTTGGGACATATGGCTACACCTTC	CASSPIGFGTYGYTF
TRBV28	-	many	TRBJ2-7	TGTGCCAGCTCCCGGGTAGCTAGCTACGAGCAGTACTTC	CASSRVASYEQYF
TRBV7-2	-	many	TRBJ2-3	TGTGCCAGCAGCCGCGATGGACAGACAGATACGCAGTATTTT	CASSRDGQTDTQYF
TRBV28	-	few	TRBJ1-6	TGTGCCAGCAGTTTAAGAAGGACAGCGAACAATTCACCCCTCCACTTT	CASSLRRTANNSPLHF
TRBV29-1	TRBD2	-	TRBJ2-1	TGCAGCGTTGACAGGACTAGCGGGAGAGACGCCTACAATGAGCAGTTCTTC	CSVDRTSGRDAYNEQFF
TRBV6-2/TRBV6-3	-	many	TRBJ2-1	TGTGCCAGCAGTTACCTCGATCTTAATGAGCAGTTCTTC	CASSYLDLNEQFF
TRBV5-1	-	many	TRBJ1-1	TGCGCCAGCAGTTTGACAGAATTGAACACTGAAGCTTTCTTT	CASSLTELNTEAFF
TRBV6-5	-	few	TRBJ1-4	TGTGCCAGCAGTTACTTAGGGGTAGCGGGGAAAGCAACTAATGAAAAACTGTTTTTT	CASSYLGVAGKATNEKLFF
TRBV12-3/TRBV12-4	-	many	TRBJ1-4	TGTGCCAGCAGTTTGGCAGGGCCCGAAAAACTGTTTTTT	CASSLAGPEKLFF
TRBV2	-	many	TRBJ2-7	TGTGCCAGTGCCGGGAGTTTGTACGAGCAGTACTTC	CASAGSLYEQYF
TRBV28	TRBD2	many	TRBJ2-7	TGTGCCAGCAGTTTAAGGACTAGCGGACCACTCGGGCAGTACTTC	CASSLRTSGPLGQYF
TRBV28	-	-	TRBJ2-7	TGTGCCAGCGGGTCGGGAATATCACAGGGATCCCTCGAGCAGTACTTC	CASGSGISQGSLEQYF
TRBV4-2	-	-	TRBJ2-1	TGTGCCAGCAGCCAGGCGGGAAATGGGCGGAATGAGCAGTTCTTC	CASSQAGNGRNEQFF
TRBV2	TRBD1	many	TRBJ2-6	TGTGCCAGGCCGGGACAGGGTGCTCTAAGTTTCTCTGGGGCCAACGTCCTGACTTTC	CARPGQGALSFSGANVLTF
TRBV20-1	-	many	TRBJ2-3	TGCAGTGCTAGGAGCGGGAGCACAGATACGCAGTATTTT	CSARSGSTDTQYF
TRBV10-3	TRBD1	few	TRBJ1-2	TGTGCCACCTTTTCCACCCGGGACAGTAACTATGGCTACACCTTC	CATFSTRDSNYGYTF
TRBV20-1	-	-	TRBJ2-4	TGCGGTGCTAGAGATGTCGGGGTCCGTAACATTCAGTACTTC	CGARDVGVRNIQYF
TRBV11-2	TRBD2	many	TRBJ2-1	TGTGCCAGCAGCGGGACCGGGACTAGCGGGAGTAATGAGCAGTTCTTC	CASSGTGTSGSNEQFF
TRBV7-2	TRBD2	many	TRBJ2-1	TGTGCCAGCAGCTTACGGACTAGCGGGAGGGTGGAAGAGCAGTTCTTC	CASSLRTSGRVEEQFF
TRBV6-2/TRBV6-3	TRBD2	-	TRBJ2-4	TGTGCCAGCAGTTACGCTACTAGCGGGCACGGGCTAGCCAAAAACATTCAGTACTTC	CASSYATSGHGLAKNIQYF
TRBV11-1	TRBD1	-	TRBJ2-6	TGTGCCAGCAGCTCCGGGACAGGGTTACCTGGGGCCAACGTCCTGACTTTC	CASSSGTGLPGANVLTF